The 30 T cell receptor beta chains reported below all come from one sample, sequenced in a study of T cell repertoires in cytomegalovirus infection. Each CDR3 protein is one row after TCRdb ran MiXCR on the reads. Of around 770,000 distinct CDR3 sequences in the sample, about 28% were seen once. These receptors are not linked to any known antigen. The sequenced sample was cultured CD8+ T cells from PBMCs, obtained from culture after CMV antigen stimulation. The receptors derive from a human donor in good health (CMV status not recorded). Some clones in this sample may be carry-over from other donors' samples.

The V gene is TRBV19, the J gene TRBJ1-1; D is unclear. The CDR3 contains 17 residues. In germline, CDR1 is LNHDA, CDR2 SQIVND (reference sequence). The V and J ends lost 8 bases and 4 bases respectively, with 26 bases between them. The CDR3 sequence: CASGGKGSRKKATEAFF. Written as DNA, the CDR3 is TGTGCCAGTGGAGGCAAGGGTTCTAGGAAAAAAGCCACTGAAGCTTTCTTT.

As concerns this clonotype: At one boundary the junction diverges from the germline segment, which might be a read error. This chain links TRBV7-6 with TRBJ2-1; no firm D call. This CDR3 contains 16 residues. From germline, CDR1 is SGHVS and CDR2 FNYEAQ. The CDR3 here is CASSLHTLSSYNEQFF. DNA for the CDR3: TGTGCTAGCAGCTTACACACCCTGAGCTCCTACAATGAGCAGTTCTTC.

The gene calls are TRBV6-2 or TRBV6-3 and TRBJ2-2, with D perhaps TRBD1 or TRBD2 (5 bases each). The CDR3 runs 13 residues. V was shortened by 7 bases and J by 4 bases, with 10 bases between the two germline ends. From germline, CDR1 is MNHEY and CDR2 SVGEGT. CDR3 bases: TGTGCCAGCATCACGGGGCGCACCGGGGAGCTGTTTTTT. Protein sequence: CASITGRTGELFF.

V gene TRBV19 combines with J gene TRBJ2-1, with 7 positions matching TRBD2. Losses at the gene ends were 3 bases for V and 9 bases for J; bases not matched to a gene: 11. The CDR3 sequence is 15 residues long. Germline CDR1 and CDR2: LNHDA and SQIVND (reference sequence). CDR3 bases: TGTGCCAGTAGTATTGGTACTGGGCCGGGGGGTGAGCAGTTCTTC. Translation: CASSIGTGPGGEQFF.

J is TRBJ1-4 and V is TRBV15; a weak D match, TRBD1 (5 bases). CDR3 length: 16 residues. With 5 bases removed from V and 0 bases from J, the gap between germline ends came to 13 bases. In germline, CDR1 is LNHNV, CDR2 YYDKDF (reference sequence). CDR3 nucleotides: TGTGCCACCAGCTCCCGTCGACAGTCAACTAATGAAAAACTGTTTTTT. As protein: CATSSRRQSTNEKLFF.

The rearrangement uses TRBV19 and TRBJ1-3; 7 nucleotides align to TRBD1. CDR3 size: 15 residues. The J segment lost 0 bases and the V segment lost 9 bases, leaving 8 bases of the junction unmatched. Germline CDR1 LNHDA, CDR2 SQIVND (reference sequence). The CDR3 nucleotides are TGTGCCAGCCGCGGGACAGTGAGCTCTGGAAACACCATATATTTT. Amino acids: CASRGTVSSGNTIYF.

The chain has TRBV6-5 and TRBJ2-3; 10 bases match TRBD2. V gave up 6 bases and J gave up 4 bases; unmatched junction bases: 4. The CDR3 runs to 14 residues. Germline-derived CDR1 and CDR2 are MNHEY and SVGAGI. CDR3: CASRLAGVSDTQYF. The DNA for the CDR3 is TGTGCCAGCAGGCTAGCGGGGGTGTCAGATACGCAGTATTTT.

The rearrangement uses TRBV12-3 or TRBV12-4 and TRBJ2-1; tentatively, D is TRBD1 or TRBD2 (5 bases each). The CDR3 is made up of 12 amino acids. Trimming removed 3 bases at V and 10 bases at J, with 10 bases between. The CDR3 DNA sequence: TGTGCCAGCAGTTTGCCCGGGGCCGAGCAGTTCTTC. Translated: CASSLPGAEQFF.

The table lists this clonotype with a few counts. The J gene is TRBJ1-2, the V gene TRBV19; D is perhaps TRBD1 (6 bases). V gave up 5 bases and J gave up 1 base, with 14 bases separating them. Germline-derived CDR1 and CDR2 are LNHDA and SQIVND (reference sequence). CDR3 size: 15 residues. The CDR3 spells CASSPTGSHNYGYTF. The CDR3, as DNA: TGTGCCAGTAGTCCAACAGGGTCCCATAACTATGGCTACACCTTC.

The chain recombines TRBV4-1 with TRBJ1-6, with a weak D call TRBD1 (6 bases). The CDR3 spans 15 residues. V was shortened by 0 bases and J by 7 bases, with 10 bases between the two germline ends. The germline CDR1 and CDR2 sequences are MGHRA and YSYEKL. The DNA for the CDR3 is TGCGCCAGCAGCCAAGATGACACAGGGAATTCACCCCTCCACTTT. Its protein is CASSQDDTGNSPLHF.

This clonotype came up a few times. The chain combines TRBV12-3 or TRBV12-4 with TRBJ2-2, with D possibly TRBD2 on 6 matching bases. The V end lost 2 bases, the J end lost 5 bases, and 12 bases lay between the germline ends. The CDR3 is made up of 15 amino acids. The CDR3 DNA reads TGTGCCAGCAGTTTATTCGTGGGGGGAACCGGGGAGCTGTTTTTT. Translating it yields CASSLFVGGTGELFF.

This clonotype was picked up many times. V usage is TRBV6-1 and J usage is TRBJ1-3, with 8 bases that match TRBD1. With 8 bases clipped from V and 0 bases from J, the junction kept 15 bases outside the gene matches. The CDR3 runs 18 residues. From germline, CDR1 is MNHNS and CDR2 SASEGT. As DNA, the CDR3 is TGTGCCAGCCAGTCCCGGGACAGGCCCTTCACCTCTGGAAACACCATATATTTT. Encoded protein: CASQSRDRPFTSGNTIYF.

This sequence joins TRBV27 and TRBJ2-1; D not resolved. CDR3 length equals 15 residues. V lost 2 bases to trimming and J lost 2 bases, with 10 bases between them. The germline V gene encodes CDR1 MNHEY and CDR2 SMNVEV (reference sequence). The CDR3 nucleotides are TGTGCCAGCAGTTTAGGTGAGATCCCCTACAATGAGCAGTTCTTC. It codes for CASSLGEIPYNEQFF.

Ten or more counts support this clonotype. This sequence joins TRBV27 and TRBJ2-7; D not certain. CDR1 is MNHEY, CDR2 SMNVEV, per germline (reference sequence). Deletions cut 6 bases from V and 1 base from J, with 7 bases between. The CDR3 totals 12 residues. CDR3 sequence: CASSSPSYEQYF. Here the CDR3 DNA reads TGTGCCAGCAGCTCTCCATCCTACGAGCAGTACTTC.

This clonotype was observed many times. This chain links TRBV7-8 with TRBJ2-1; 7 nucleotides agree with TRBD2. V was pared by 5 bases and J by 3 bases, with 10 bases of the junction left unmatched. The CDR3 is 16 amino acids. Germline values: CDR1 SGHVS, CDR2 FQNEAQ. The CDR3 coding sequence is TGTGCCAGCAGCCTACGGGCTAGCGGATTCTACAATGAGCAGTTCTTC. It translates to CASSLRASGFYNEQFF.

The chain employs TRBV20-1 and TRBJ2-1; D might be TRBD1 or TRBD2, each matching 8 bases. CDR1 DFQATT and CDR2 SNEGSKA come from the germline V gene (reference sequence). V was pared by 6 bases and J by 14 bases, with 20 bases between. This CDR3 is built from 12 residues. CDR3 sequence: CSAQTGGTREFF. As DNA, the CDR3 is TGCAGTGCCCAAACAGGGGGGACTAGGGAGTTCTTC.

The rearrangement joins TRBV7-6 to TRBJ1-4, with 7 bases lining up with TRBD1. Germline loops: CDR1 SGHVS, CDR2 FNYEAQ. The CDR3 has 16 residues. Unmatched junction bases numbered 4, after V lost 2 bases and J lost 1 base. CDR3 sequence reads: CASSLRRGRTNEKLFF. The CDR3 DNA reads as TGTGCCAGCAGCTTAAGGAGGGGGCGAACTAATGAAAAACTGTTTTTT.

The chain carries TRBV19 and TRBJ2-5; D possibly corresponds to TRBD1 (6 bases). The germline CDR1 and CDR2 sequences are LNHDA and SQIVND (reference sequence). This CDR3 spans 15 amino acids. V lost 3 bases and J lost 1, with 12 bases in between. CDR3 residues: CASSMGRGPQETQYF. The DNA of the CDR3 is TGTGCCAGTAGTATGGGCAGGGGCCCCCAAGAGACCCAGTACTTC.

Many counts were recorded for this clonotype. The rearrangement links TRBV7-8 to TRBJ1-1; unclear D gene. The germline CDR1 and CDR2 sequences are SGHVS and FQNEAQ. This CDR3 spans 14 amino acids. The V end lost 1 base, the J end lost 6 bases, and 12 bases lay between the germline ends. CDR3 amino acids: CASSLDWSRAEAFF. CDR3 nucleotides: TGTGCCAGCAGCTTAGATTGGTCGCGAGCTGAAGCTTTCTTT.

The chain carries TRBV15 and TRBJ1-2; no clear D. Germline V lookup: CDR1 LNHNV, CDR2 YYDKDF (reference sequence). With 5 bases removed from V and 3 bases from J, the gap between germline ends came to 19 bases. This CDR3 region has 16 residues. The CDR3 loop reads CATSGVLGQEDYGYTF. DNA of the CDR3: TGTGCCACCAGCGGGGTTCTGGGCCAGGAGGACTATGGCTACACCTTC.

The chain couples TRBV20-1 to TRBJ1-1, with a weak D call TRBD1 (6 bases). The CDR3 has 13 amino acids. The germline V and J ends were trimmed by 0 bases and 7 bases, with 12 bases remaining between them. Looked up from germline, CDR1 is DFQATT and CDR2 is SNEGSKA (reference sequence). The CDR3 DNA reads TGCAGTGCTAGAGAATTGGACAGACGTGAAGCTTTCTTT. This codes for CSARELDRREAFF.

The chain joins TRBV11-3 to TRBJ1-1; D may be TRBD1 (5 bases). Germline lookup yields CDR1 SGHNT and CDR2 YENEEA. V lost 4 bases and J 7 bases, leaving 13 bases between the germline ends. The CDR3 sequence is 13 residues long. This CDR3 is CASSWVGPFEAFF. The CDR3 nucleotides are TGTGCCAGCAGCTGGGTGGGGCCCTTTGAAGCTTTCTTT.

The rearrangement links TRBV6-2 or TRBV6-3 to TRBJ1-1; D is uncertain. The V gene's germline CDR1 is MNHEY and CDR2 SVGEGT. This CDR3 has 17 residues. The V and J ends lost 3 bases and 4 bases respectively, with 21 bases between them. As DNA, the CDR3 is TGTGCCAGCAGTTATGATCCGTCCACAATCGCCTCCACTGAAGCTTTCTTT. This encodes CASSYDPSTIASTEAFF.

The rearrangement uses TRBV27 and TRBJ2-7, with TRBD1 matching over 9 bases. Germline V gene data show CDR1 as MNHEY and CDR2 as SMNVEV (reference sequence). This CDR3 is 17 amino acids long. With 0 bases clipped from V and 0 bases from J, the junction kept 6 bases outside the gene matches. The DNA of the CDR3 is TGTGCCAGCAGTTTATCGGGGACAGGGTTGAGCTCCTACGAGCAGTACGTC. This gives the protein CASSLSGTGLSSYEQYV.

This chain links TRBV19 with TRBJ1-1; D may be TRBD1 (6 bases). Trimming shortened V by 7 bases and J by 0 bases, and 12 bases separated the two germline ends. Germline CDR1 and CDR2: LNHDA and SQIVND (reference sequence). This CDR3 is 14 amino acids long. The CDR3 coding sequence is TGTGCCAGTAAAAGCAGGGGAATGAACACTGAAGCTTTCTTT. Translating gives CASKSRGMNTEAFF.

The chain has TRBV10-3 and TRBJ1-2; 10 positions match TRBD1. V was pared by 8 bases and J by 6 bases, with 15 bases of the junction left unmatched. The CDR3 has 16 residues. CDR1 and CDR2 from the germline V gene are ENHRY and SYGVKD. The CDR3 DNA sequence: TGTGCCATCCTTACCCGGGACAGGGGTAAGGAAAATGGCTACACCTTC. Translation: CAILTRDRGKENGYTF.

This clonotype was seen more than once but under ten times. The chain couples TRBV7-6 to TRBJ2-5; 7 positions match TRBD1. V lost 5 bases to trimming and J lost 5 bases; unmatched junction nucleotides: 11. CDR1 and CDR2 from the germline V gene are SGHVS and FNYEAQ. This CDR3 contains 15 residues. The DNA of the CDR3 is TGTGCCAGCAGCCCCCCGGACAGGCCTAGGGAGACCCAGTACTTC. As protein: CASSPPDRPRETQYF.

This clonotype was seen only a few times. CDR3 bases: TGTGCCAGCAGTAAGTGGGACAGATCGAACACCGGGGAGCTGTTTTTT. Protein: CASSKWDRSNTGELFF. This chain links TRBV11-3 with TRBJ2-2, with 7 nucleotides matching TRBD1. Germline assignment: CDR1 SGHNT and CDR2 YENEEA. Germline trimming cut 6 bases from V and 0 bases from J; bases unmatched to any gene: 7. The CDR3 runs 16 residues.

This clonotype was observed a few times. The CDR3 protein is CASSQARRPYTEAFF. CDR3 in DNA: TGTGCCAGCAGCCAAGCACGGCGCCCATACACTGAAGCTTTCTTT. The chain is built from TRBV4-2 and TRBJ1-1; D is ambiguous. CDR3 length: 15 amino acids. Germline loops: CDR1 LGHNA, CDR2 YNFKEQ. Trimming pared 1 base from V and 3 bases from J, leaving 12 bases between.

J is TRBJ2-3 and V is TRBV6-1; a weak D match, TRBD2 (6 bases). The V gene's germline CDR1 is MNHNS and CDR2 SASEGT. The CDR3 consists of 16 residues. V was pared by 5 bases and J by 2 bases, with 17 bases between. The CDR3 here is CASSYGTSSHTDTQYF. The CDR3 region has the DNA TGTGCCAGCAGTTATGGGACTTCGTCTCACACAGATACGCAGTATTTT.